The clone carrying this T cell receptor (beta chain) was seen many times. Antigen: not known. The record originates from a study of T cells in Graves' hyperthyroidism and ophthalmopathy. Study findings and constraints: Most expanded thyroid clonotypes above 0.001 also appeared in blood.

Germline CDR1 SQVTM, CDR2 ANQGSEA. Trimming left V 4 bases short and J 0 bases short, with 9 bases between. The CDR3 is 14 amino acids. For the diagnoses, clinical symptoms, serum thyroxine and TRAb, thyroid ultrasound and orbital computed tomography were used. RNA transcripts served as the template for amplifying TCR beta CDR3 regions. The HTBI primer set drove a first-round RT-PCR of the TCR CDR3. TCRdb fed the multiplex PCR reads into MiXCR, producing one record per CDR3 protein. The repertoire includes hundreds of thousands of distinct CDR3 sequences, roughly 13% of them detected once, and approximately 5.7% sits in the top ten.

The sequenced sample consisted of blood. The V call is TRBV29-1, the J call TRBJ2-2; D possibly corresponds to TRBD2 (6 bases). The clonotype was recovered from a woman aged 25 to 45 with Graves' hyperthyroidism that later progressed to Graves' ophthalmopathy. CDR3 DNA sequence: TGCAGCGTTGGGGGACTCGCGAACACCGGGGAGCTGTTTTTT. Amino acids: CSVGGLANTGELFF.